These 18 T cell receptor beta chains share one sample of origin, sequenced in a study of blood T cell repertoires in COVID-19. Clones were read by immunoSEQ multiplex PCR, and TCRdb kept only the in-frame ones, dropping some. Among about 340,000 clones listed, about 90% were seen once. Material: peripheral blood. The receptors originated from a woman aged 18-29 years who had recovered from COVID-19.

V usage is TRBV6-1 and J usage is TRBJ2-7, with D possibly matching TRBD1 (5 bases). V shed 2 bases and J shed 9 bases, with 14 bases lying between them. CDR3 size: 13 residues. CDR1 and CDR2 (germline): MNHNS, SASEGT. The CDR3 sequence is CASSERTSIGQYV. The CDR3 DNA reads TGTGCCAGCAGTGAAAGGACATCAATTGGGCAGTACGTC.

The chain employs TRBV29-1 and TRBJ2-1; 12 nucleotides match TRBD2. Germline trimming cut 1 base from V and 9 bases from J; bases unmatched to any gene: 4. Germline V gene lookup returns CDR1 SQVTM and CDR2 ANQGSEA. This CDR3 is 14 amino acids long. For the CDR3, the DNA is TGCAGCGTTGAAGGGACTAGCGGGACCGTTGAGCAGTTCTTC. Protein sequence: CSVEGTSGTVEQFF.

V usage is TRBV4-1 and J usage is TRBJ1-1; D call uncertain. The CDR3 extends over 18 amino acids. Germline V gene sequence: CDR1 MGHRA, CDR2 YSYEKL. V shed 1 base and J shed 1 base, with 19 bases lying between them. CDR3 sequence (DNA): TGCGCCAGCAGCCAAGTGTCCGGATCAGAACACAGGAACACTGAAGCTTTCTTT. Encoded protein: CASSQVSGSEHRNTEAFF.

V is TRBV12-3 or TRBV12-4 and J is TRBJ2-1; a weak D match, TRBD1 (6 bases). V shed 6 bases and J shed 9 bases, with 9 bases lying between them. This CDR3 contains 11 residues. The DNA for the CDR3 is TGTGCCAGCAGCGAACAGGGTGAGCAGTTCTTC. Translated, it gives CASSEQGEQFF.

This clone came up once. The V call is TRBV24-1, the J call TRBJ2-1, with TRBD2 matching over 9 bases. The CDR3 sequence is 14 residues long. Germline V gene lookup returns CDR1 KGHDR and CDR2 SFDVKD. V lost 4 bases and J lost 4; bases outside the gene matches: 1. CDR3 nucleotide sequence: TGTGCCACCAGTGAGGGACTAGCATACAATGAGCAGTTCTTC. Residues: CATSEGLAYNEQFF.

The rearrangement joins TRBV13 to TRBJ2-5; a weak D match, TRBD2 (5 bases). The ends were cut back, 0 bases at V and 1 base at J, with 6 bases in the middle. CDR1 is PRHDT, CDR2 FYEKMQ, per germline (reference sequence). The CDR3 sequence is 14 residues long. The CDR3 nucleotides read TGTGCCAGCAGCTTAGGGGCGGGCCAAGAGACCCAGTACTTC. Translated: CASSLGAGQETQYF. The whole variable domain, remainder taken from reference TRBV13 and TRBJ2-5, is AAGVIQSPRHLIKEKRETATLKCYPIPRHDTVYWYQQGPGQDPQFLISFYEKMQSDKGSIPDRFSAQQFSDYHSELNMSSLELGDSALYFCASSLGAGQETQYFGPGTRLLVL.

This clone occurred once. DNA for the CDR3: TGTGCCAGCAGCCAAGGACCGGGGGGCTACACCTTC. This translates into CASSQGPGGYTF. The rearrangement uses TRBV6-5 and TRBJ1-2; no clear D. Germline V CDR1 and CDR2: MNHEY, SVGAGI. The CDR3 spans 12 residues. The V end was cut by 6 bases, the J end by 8 bases, with 13 bases between.

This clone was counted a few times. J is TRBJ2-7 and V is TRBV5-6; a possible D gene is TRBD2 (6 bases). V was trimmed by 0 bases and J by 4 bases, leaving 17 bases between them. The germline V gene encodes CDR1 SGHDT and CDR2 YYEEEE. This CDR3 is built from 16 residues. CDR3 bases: TGTGCCAGCAGCTTGGCCCATTGGGACTTCCAATACGAGCAGTACGTC. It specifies CASSLAHWDFQYEQYV.

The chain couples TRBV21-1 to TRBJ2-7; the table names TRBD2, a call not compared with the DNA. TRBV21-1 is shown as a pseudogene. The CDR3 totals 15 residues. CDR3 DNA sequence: TGTGCCAGCAGCCAAAGAGGCGGAGGCTCCTACGAGCAGTACGTC. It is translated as CASSQRGGGSYEQYV.

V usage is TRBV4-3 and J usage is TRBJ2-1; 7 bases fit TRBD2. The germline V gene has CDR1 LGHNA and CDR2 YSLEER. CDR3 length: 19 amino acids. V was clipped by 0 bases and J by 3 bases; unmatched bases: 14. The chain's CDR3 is CASSQEPSSSGMVYNEQFF. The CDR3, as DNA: TGCGCCAGCAGCCAAGAGCCTTCGTCCAGCGGGATGGTCTACAATGAGCAGTTCTTC.

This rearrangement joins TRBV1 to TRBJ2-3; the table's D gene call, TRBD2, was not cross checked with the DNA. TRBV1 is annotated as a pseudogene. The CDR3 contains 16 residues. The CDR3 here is CTSSLTSGRDTDTQYF. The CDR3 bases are TGCACCAGCAGCCTTACTAGCGGGAGGGACACAGATACGCAGTATTTT.

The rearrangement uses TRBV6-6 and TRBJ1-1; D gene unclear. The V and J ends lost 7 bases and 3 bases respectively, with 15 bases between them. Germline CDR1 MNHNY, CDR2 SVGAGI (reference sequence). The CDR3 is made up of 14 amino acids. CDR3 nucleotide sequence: TGTGCCAGCATCCCTTCGGGGTTTCACACTGAAGCTTTCTTT. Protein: CASIPSGFHTEAFF.

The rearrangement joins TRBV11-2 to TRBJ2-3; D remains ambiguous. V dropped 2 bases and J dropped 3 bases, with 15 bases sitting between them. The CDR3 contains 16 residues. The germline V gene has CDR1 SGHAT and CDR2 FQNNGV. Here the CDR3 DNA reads TGTGCCAGCAGCTTAACTCTCCTCACAGTGACAGATACGCAGTATTTT. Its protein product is CASSLTLLTVTDTQYF.

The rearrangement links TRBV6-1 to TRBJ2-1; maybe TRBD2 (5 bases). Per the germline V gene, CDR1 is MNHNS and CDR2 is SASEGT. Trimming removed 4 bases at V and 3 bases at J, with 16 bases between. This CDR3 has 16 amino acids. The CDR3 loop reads CASSAGPRGLYNEQFF. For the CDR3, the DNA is TGTGCCAGCAGTGCCGGCCCCCGCGGACTCTACAATGAGCAGTTCTTC.

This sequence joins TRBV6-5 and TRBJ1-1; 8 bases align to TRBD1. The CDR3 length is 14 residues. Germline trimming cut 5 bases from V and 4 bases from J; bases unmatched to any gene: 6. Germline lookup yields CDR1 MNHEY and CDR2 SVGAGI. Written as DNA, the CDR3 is TGTGCCAGCAGTACAGACAGGGGTGGCACTGAAGCTTTCTTT. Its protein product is CASSTDRGGTEAFF.

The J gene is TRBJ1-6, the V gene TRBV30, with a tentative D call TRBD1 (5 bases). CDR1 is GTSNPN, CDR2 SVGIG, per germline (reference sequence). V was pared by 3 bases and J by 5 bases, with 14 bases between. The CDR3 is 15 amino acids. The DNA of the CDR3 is TGTGCCTGGAGGCGGTCAGGGCCGGATAATTCACCCCTCCACTTT. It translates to CAWRRSGPDNSPLHF.

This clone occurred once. CDR3 nucleotides: TGTGCCAGCAGTGACTTTCCAGCGTTCTCCACCTACGAGCAGTACGTC. As protein: CASSDFPAFSTYEQYV. This chain joins TRBV6-1 and TRBJ2-7; D not certain. The CDR3 is 16 residues long. Trimming removed 3 bases from V and 2 bases from J, with 17 bases in between. Per the germline V gene, CDR1 is MNHNS and CDR2 is SASEGT.

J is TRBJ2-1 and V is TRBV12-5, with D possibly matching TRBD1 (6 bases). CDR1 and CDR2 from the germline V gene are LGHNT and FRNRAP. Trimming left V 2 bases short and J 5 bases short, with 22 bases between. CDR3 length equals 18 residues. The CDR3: CASGLSRLTPGVHNEQFF. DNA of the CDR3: TGTGCTAGTGGTTTGAGTAGACTCACACCAGGGGTTCACAATGAGCAGTTCTTC. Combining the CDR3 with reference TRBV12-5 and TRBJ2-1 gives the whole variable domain DARVTQTPRHKVTEMGQEVTMRCQPILGHNTVFWYRQTMMQGLELLAYFRNRAPLDDSGMPKDRFSAEMPDATLATLKIQPSEPRDSAVYFCASGLSRLTPGVHNEQFFGPGTRLTVL.